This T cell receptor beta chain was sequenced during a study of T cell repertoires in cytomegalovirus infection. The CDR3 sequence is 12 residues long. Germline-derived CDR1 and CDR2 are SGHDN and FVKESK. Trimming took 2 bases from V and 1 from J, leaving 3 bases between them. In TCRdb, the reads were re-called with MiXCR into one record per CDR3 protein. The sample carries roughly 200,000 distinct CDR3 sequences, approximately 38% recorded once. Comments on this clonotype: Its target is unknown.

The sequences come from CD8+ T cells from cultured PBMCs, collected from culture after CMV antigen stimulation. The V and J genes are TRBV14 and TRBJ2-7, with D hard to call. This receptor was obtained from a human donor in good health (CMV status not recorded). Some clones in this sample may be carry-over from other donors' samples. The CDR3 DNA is TGTGCCAGCAGCCAACGTTCCTACGAGCAGTACTTC. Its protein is CASSQRSYEQYF.